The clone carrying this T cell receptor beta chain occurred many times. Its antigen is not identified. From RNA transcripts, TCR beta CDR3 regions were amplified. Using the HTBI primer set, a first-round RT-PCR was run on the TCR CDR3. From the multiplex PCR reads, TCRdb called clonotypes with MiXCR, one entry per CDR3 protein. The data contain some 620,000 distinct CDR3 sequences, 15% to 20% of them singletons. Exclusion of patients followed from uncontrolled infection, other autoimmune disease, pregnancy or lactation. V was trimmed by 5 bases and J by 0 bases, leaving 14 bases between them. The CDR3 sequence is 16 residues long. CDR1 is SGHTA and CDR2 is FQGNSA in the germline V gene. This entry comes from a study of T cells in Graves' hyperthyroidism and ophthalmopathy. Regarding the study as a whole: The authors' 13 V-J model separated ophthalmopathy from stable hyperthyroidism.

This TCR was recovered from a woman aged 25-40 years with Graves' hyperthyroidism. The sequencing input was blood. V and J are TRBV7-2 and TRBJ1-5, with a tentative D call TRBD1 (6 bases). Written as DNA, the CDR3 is TGTGCCAGCAGCCAGCAGACAGGAGTTAGCAATCAGCCCCAGCATTTT. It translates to CASSQQTGVSNQPQHF.